This TCR beta chain was identified in a study of identical twins. Study-wide results and limits: Out-of-frame alpha sequences shared by twins showed excess low generation probability. The study drew conclusions from cross-sectional statistical analysis, not from following the same donors.

There are a few counts of this clonotype. The antigen remains unidentified. With V trimmed by 5 bases and J by 5 bases, 9 bases remained unmatched. CDR3 length equals 15 residues. All of the donors were Caucasians in good health. MiXCR was run by TCRdb on the 5' RACE reads, yielding one entry per CDR3 protein. The top ten hold roughly 3% of the sample, which has about 570,000 distinct CDR3 sequences, 9.6% seen once. This same sample was also taken into another study, of yellow fever vaccine responses in identical twins.

The specimen sequenced was PBMCs. This chain connects TRBV12-3 or TRBV12-4 to TRBJ2-5; TRBD2 agrees at 9 bases. The TCR comes from a woman aged 18-29 years in good health. As DNA, the CDR3 is TGTGCCAGCAGTAGGGCGGGAGGGCCTCGGGAGACCCAGTACTTC. This gives the protein CASSRAGGPRETQYF.